The clone carrying this T cell receptor beta chain has a handful of counts. Its matching antigen is unknown. These data come from a study of cytomegalovirus exposure and HLA in healthy donors. This PCR relied on a set of 60 Vbeta primers and 13 Jbeta primers. Sequencing used immunoSEQ multiplex PCR; TCRdb keeps in-frame clones, though not all of them. The repertoire holds around 130,000 clones, 80% seen once, with 2.5% in the top ten. Study outcomes and limitations: In a later analysis, TCR beta V- and J-gene trimming showed a link to a missense DCLRE1C variant. Solely CMV serostatus was available to characterize immune exposure. According to an earlier analysis, most TCR beta V segments yielded productive rearrangements about 87% or about 30% of the time.

This CDR3 region has 10 residues. Germline values: CDR1 MDHEN, CDR2 SYDVKM. Trimming stripped 4 bases from V and 7 bases from J, with 4 bases between. The donors were healthy bone marrow donors. This TCR derives from a young man in good health and CMV-seronegative. This rearrangement joins TRBV28 to TRBJ1-1; D call uncertain. The specimen sequenced was PBMCs. In DNA, the CDR3 is TGTGCCAGCAGTTCAGTTGAAGCTTTCTTT. Amino acid sequence: CASSSVEAFF. Supplemented by reference TRBV28 and TRBJ1-1, the full variable domain reads DVKVTQSSRYLVKRTGEKVFLECVQDMDHENMFWYRQDPGLGLRLIYFSYDVKMKEKGDIPEGYSVSREKKERFSLILESASTNQTSMYLCASSSVEAFFGQGTRLTVV.